The 22 T cell receptor beta chains given below trace back to one sample, sequenced in a study of control samples from healthy donors and cancer patients. Using immunoSEQ multiplex PCR, the repertoire was profiled, and TCRdb retains in-frame clones only, with some absent. The sample has a few hundred thousand clones, roughly 90% seen once. Sequenced sample: PBMCs. The receptors originated from a man between 35 and 55 years old with head and neck cancer.

The J gene is TRBJ2-2, the V gene TRBV11-3; 12 bases match TRBD2. The V and J ends lost 5 bases and 0 bases, in that order; junction bases with no gene match: 4. This CDR3 has 17 residues. Germline CDR1 and CDR2: SGHNT and YENEEA. This chain's CDR3 is CASSPRTSGANTGELFF. The DNA of the CDR3 is TGTGCCAGCAGCCCGCGGACTAGCGGGGCGAACACCGGGGAGCTGTTTTTT.

This chain joins TRBV29-1 and TRBJ1-1; unclear D gene. Germline values: CDR1 SQVTM, CDR2 ANQGSEA. V lost 2 bases to trimming and J lost 11 bases, with 3 bases between them. This CDR3 has 8 amino acids. The CDR3 DNA follows: TGCAGCGTTGAACCCGCTTTCTTT. Amino acid sequence: CSVEPAFF.

In nucleotides, the CDR3 is TGTGCCAGCAGTCCGGGACACGGTAATGAAAAACTGTTTTTT. It encodes CASSPGHGNEKLFF. V is TRBV7-2 and J is TRBJ1-4; a possible D gene is TRBD1 (6 bases). Germline CDR1 is SGHTA and CDR2 is FQGNSA. Between the trimmed V and J ends, which lost 6 bases and 4 bases, there was a span of 12 bases. The CDR3 runs to 14 residues.

The chain employs TRBV19 and TRBJ2-7; D may be TRBD1 (6 bases). This CDR3 has 14 residues. The germline V and J ends were trimmed by 4 bases and 4 bases, with 14 bases remaining between them. CDR1 is LNHDA, CDR2 SQIVND, per germline (reference sequence). CDR3 sequence: CASSSPGTTYEQYF. CDR3 bases: TGTGCCAGTAGTAGCCCCGGGACAACATACGAGCAGTACTTC.

The rearrangement uses TRBV12-3 or TRBV12-4 and TRBJ1-5; no clear D gene. Trimming removed 5 bases from V and 6 bases from J, with 11 bases in between. This CDR3 has 13 residues. The CDR3 protein is CASSPSRTQPQHF. The CDR3 region has the DNA TGTGCCAGCAGTCCCTCGCGGACTCAGCCCCAGCATTTT.

The chain carries TRBV5-1 and TRBJ1-2; 7 bases line up with TRBD1. V was clipped by 0 bases and J by 5 bases; unmatched bases: 7. Germline V gene sequence: CDR1 SGHRS, CDR2 YFSETQ. This CDR3 has 15 residues. The CDR3 spells CASSLAAGGEYGYTF. CDR3 coding DNA: TGCGCCAGCAGCTTGGCCGCAGGGGGAGAGTATGGCTACACCTTC.

J is TRBJ2-1 and V is TRBV27; 9 nucleotides match TRBD2. The CDR3 is 13 amino acids. CDR1 is MNHEY, CDR2 SMNVEV, per germline (reference sequence). Trimming cost V 3 bases and J 9 bases; bases outside gene matches: 3. The chain's CDR3 is CASSLGTSTEQFF. The CDR3 region has the DNA TGTGCCAGCAGTTTGGGGACTAGCACTGAGCAGTTCTTC.

The V gene is TRBV21-1, the J gene TRBJ2-7; the table's D call TRBD2 went unverified against the DNA. TRBV21-1 is marked as a pseudogene. The CDR3 sequence is 11 residues long. This CDR3 is CASTRIYEQYF. The CDR3 nucleotides are TGTGCCAGCACGCGGATCTACGAGCAGTACTTC.

The genes are TRBV27 and TRBJ1-1, with D uncertain. V shed 0 bases and J shed 2 bases, with 13 bases lying between them. Germline lookup yields CDR1 MNHEY and CDR2 SMNVEV (reference sequence). The CDR3 covers 16 residues. The CDR3: CASSLSKGGRNTEAFF. The CDR3 DNA sequence: TGTGCCAGCAGTTTATCGAAGGGAGGGAGAAACACTGAAGCTTTCTTT.

This clone was found a few times. The V gene is TRBV24-1, the J gene TRBJ1-5; 9 nucleotides match TRBD1. Trimming cost V 4 bases and J 11 bases; bases outside gene matches: 5. This CDR3 contains 13 residues. In germline, CDR1 is KGHDR, CDR2 SFDVKD. The CDR3 DNA is TGTGCCACCAGTGACAGCCGGACAGGGGCCCAGCATTTT. Protein product: CATSDSRTGAQHF.

The chain uses TRBV3-1 (or the pseudogene TRBV3-2) and TRBJ1-1; D is ambiguous. The V end lost 1 base, the J end lost 7 bases, and 10 bases lay between the germline ends. CDR3 length equals 13 residues. Germline V gene data show CDR1 as LGHDT and CDR2 as YNNKEL (reference sequence). The CDR3 spells CASSQGGAGEAFF. The DNA for the CDR3 is TGTGCCAGCAGCCAAGGTGGAGCGGGTGAAGCTTTCTTT.

The gene calls are TRBV28 and TRBJ1-1; D remains ambiguous. The germline V gene encodes CDR1 MDHEN and CDR2 SYDVKM. Trimming pared 3 bases from V and 5 bases from J, leaving 16 bases between. The CDR3 consists of 15 residues. The CDR3 DNA sequence: TGTGCCAGCAGTTTGGCGCCATCCCCGGGGACTGAAGCTTTCTTT. This sequence encodes CASSLAPSPGTEAFF. Based on the CDR3 plus reference TRBV28 and TRBJ1-1, the full variable domain is DVKVTQSSRYLVKRTGEKVFLECVQDMDHENMFWYRQDPGLGLRLIYFSYDVKMKEKGDIPEGYSVSREKKERFSLILESASTNQTSMYLCASSLAPSPGTEAFFGQGTRLTVV.

The chain is built from TRBV3-1 (or the pseudogene TRBV3-2) and TRBJ2-7; no firm D call. Germline V gene lookup returns CDR1 LGHDT and CDR2 YNNKEL (reference sequence). Trimming stripped 5 bases from V and 1 base from J, with 3 bases between. This CDR3 comprises 11 residues. CDR3 residues: CASSESYEQYF. The CDR3 DNA sequence: TGTGCCAGCAGCGAGTCCTACGAGCAGTACTTC.

The CDR3 DNA follows: TGTGCCAGCAGCTTAGATATAGGTGGCTACACCTTC. It encodes CASSLDIGGYTF. The chain recombines TRBV7-2 with TRBJ1-2; D ambiguous. This CDR3 comprises 12 residues. Germline V lookup: CDR1 SGHTA, CDR2 FQGNSA. Trimming removed 1 base from V and 7 bases from J, with 7 bases in between. Full variable domain (rest looked up from reference TRBV7-2 and TRBJ1-2): GAGVSQSPSNKVTEKGKDVELRCDPISGHTALYWYRQSLGQGLEFLIYFQGNSAPDKSGLPSDRFSAERTGGSVSTLTIQRTQQEDSAVYLCASSLDIGGYTFGSGTRLTVV.

This chain uses TRBV30 with TRBJ1-5; weak D call: TRBD1 (5 bases). Trimming pared 0 bases from V and 2 bases from J, leaving 23 bases between. The V gene's germline CDR1 is GTSNPN and CDR2 SVGIG (reference sequence). The CDR3 is made up of 19 amino acids. Here the CDR3 reads CAWSVIAAMSGGGNQPQHF. CDR3 coding DNA: TGTGCCTGGAGTGTAATCGCGGCGATGAGTGGGGGAGGCAATCAGCCCCAGCATTTT.

V is TRBV10-3 and J is TRBJ1-4, with unresolved D. The CDR3 is 12 residues long. V was shortened by 0 bases and J by 6 bases, with 2 bases between the two germline ends. The germline V gene has CDR1 ENHRY and CDR2 SYGVKD. Here the CDR3 DNA reads TGTGCCATCAGTGAGTCGGATGAAAAACTGTTTTTT. This gives the protein CAISESDEKLFF.

This clone appeared once. This rearrangement joins TRBV24-1 to TRBJ2-1; 11 nucleotides line up with TRBD2. J gave up 7 bases and V 3 bases, and 4 bases lay outside the gene matches. Germline-derived CDR1 and CDR2 are KGHDR and SFDVKD. The CDR3 runs to 15 residues. CDR3 nucleotides: TGTGCCACCAGTGATGCTGCTAGCGGGAGGAATGAGCAGTTCTTC. This sequence encodes CATSDAASGRNEQFF.

V gene TRBV4-1 combines with J gene TRBJ2-1, with D unresolved. The CDR3 runs to 15 residues. The V gene's germline CDR1 is MGHRA and CDR2 YSYEKL. Between the trimmed V and J ends, which lost 1 base and 7 bases, there was a span of 14 bases. Here the CDR3 DNA reads TGCGCCAGCAGCCAAGTCCTAAACACGTGGAATGAGCAGTTCTTC. Its protein product is CASSQVLNTWNEQFF.

The chain has TRBV7-9 and TRBJ2-7; TRBD1 might be the D (5 bases). This CDR3 spans 15 amino acids. Looked up from germline, CDR1 is SEHNR and CDR2 is FQNEAQ (reference sequence). Trimming left V 5 bases short and J 4 bases short, with 18 bases between. CDR3 nucleotide sequence: TGTGCCAGCAGCACAAGCCGAGATCGGACATACGAGCAGTACTTC. It yields the protein CASSTSRDRTYEQYF.

The rearrangement joins TRBV27 to TRBJ1-2, with D possibly matching TRBD1 (5 bases). V was clipped by 0 bases and J by 4 bases, with 12 bases between them. Germline V CDR1 and CDR2: MNHEY, SMNVEV (reference sequence). This CDR3 is built from 15 residues. The CDR3 is CASSLSQGNFYGYTF. CDR3 DNA: TGTGCCAGCAGTTTATCGCAGGGTAACTTCTATGGCTACACCTTC.

This clone was observed once. The chain uses TRBV20-1 and TRBJ1-1, with D uncertain. The germline V and J ends were trimmed by 5 bases and 7 bases, with 11 bases remaining between them. The germline CDR1 and CDR2 sequences are DFQATT and SNEGSKA (reference sequence). CDR3 size: 11 residues. This chain's CDR3 is CSAGIDYEAFF. CDR3 coding DNA: TGCAGTGCTGGGATAGACTATGAAGCTTTCTTT.

The chain is built from TRBV19 and TRBJ2-1, with D unresolved. The germline V gene encodes CDR1 LNHDA and CDR2 SQIVND (reference sequence). This CDR3 is built from 18 residues. Trimming took off 0 bases at V and 1 base at J, with 16 bases between the two ends. In nucleotides, the CDR3 is TGTGCCAGTAGTATAGATCTGGGTGTCGAGATTTCCTACAATGAGCAGTTCTTC. As protein: CASSIDLGVEISYNEQFF.